The present T cell receptor beta chain was sequenced within a study of blood T cell repertoires in COVID-19. Across the study: The cDNA or gDNA used as material had been derived from T cells, B-cell-depleted T cells, or PBMCs.

In the original processing: The assay estimated nucleated cells by amplifying reference gene primers. Here immunoSEQ multiplex PCR was the method, and the copy in TCRdb shows in-frame clones only, minus some. Clone size and the V and J calls come from that table; the DNA yielded D and trimming. This table has roughly 200,000 clones, 84% appearing once. Seattle's cohort entered during active infection and was followed longitudinally. CDR1 MNHEY and CDR2 SMNVEV come from the germline V gene (reference sequence). This CDR3 comprises 19 residues. V was clipped by 5 bases and J by 0 bases, with 20 bases between them.

The V and J genes are TRBV27 and TRBJ2-6, with TRBD1 as a possible D gene (6 bases). The specimen sequenced was peripheral blood. This receptor was taken from a woman of 80 years or more with COVID-19, enrolled during active disease. CDR3 sequence: CASSPQGSPATSGANVLTF. CDR3 DNA: TGTGCCAGCAGTCCACAGGGAAGCCCAGCGACCTCTGGGGCCAACGTCCTGACTTTC.